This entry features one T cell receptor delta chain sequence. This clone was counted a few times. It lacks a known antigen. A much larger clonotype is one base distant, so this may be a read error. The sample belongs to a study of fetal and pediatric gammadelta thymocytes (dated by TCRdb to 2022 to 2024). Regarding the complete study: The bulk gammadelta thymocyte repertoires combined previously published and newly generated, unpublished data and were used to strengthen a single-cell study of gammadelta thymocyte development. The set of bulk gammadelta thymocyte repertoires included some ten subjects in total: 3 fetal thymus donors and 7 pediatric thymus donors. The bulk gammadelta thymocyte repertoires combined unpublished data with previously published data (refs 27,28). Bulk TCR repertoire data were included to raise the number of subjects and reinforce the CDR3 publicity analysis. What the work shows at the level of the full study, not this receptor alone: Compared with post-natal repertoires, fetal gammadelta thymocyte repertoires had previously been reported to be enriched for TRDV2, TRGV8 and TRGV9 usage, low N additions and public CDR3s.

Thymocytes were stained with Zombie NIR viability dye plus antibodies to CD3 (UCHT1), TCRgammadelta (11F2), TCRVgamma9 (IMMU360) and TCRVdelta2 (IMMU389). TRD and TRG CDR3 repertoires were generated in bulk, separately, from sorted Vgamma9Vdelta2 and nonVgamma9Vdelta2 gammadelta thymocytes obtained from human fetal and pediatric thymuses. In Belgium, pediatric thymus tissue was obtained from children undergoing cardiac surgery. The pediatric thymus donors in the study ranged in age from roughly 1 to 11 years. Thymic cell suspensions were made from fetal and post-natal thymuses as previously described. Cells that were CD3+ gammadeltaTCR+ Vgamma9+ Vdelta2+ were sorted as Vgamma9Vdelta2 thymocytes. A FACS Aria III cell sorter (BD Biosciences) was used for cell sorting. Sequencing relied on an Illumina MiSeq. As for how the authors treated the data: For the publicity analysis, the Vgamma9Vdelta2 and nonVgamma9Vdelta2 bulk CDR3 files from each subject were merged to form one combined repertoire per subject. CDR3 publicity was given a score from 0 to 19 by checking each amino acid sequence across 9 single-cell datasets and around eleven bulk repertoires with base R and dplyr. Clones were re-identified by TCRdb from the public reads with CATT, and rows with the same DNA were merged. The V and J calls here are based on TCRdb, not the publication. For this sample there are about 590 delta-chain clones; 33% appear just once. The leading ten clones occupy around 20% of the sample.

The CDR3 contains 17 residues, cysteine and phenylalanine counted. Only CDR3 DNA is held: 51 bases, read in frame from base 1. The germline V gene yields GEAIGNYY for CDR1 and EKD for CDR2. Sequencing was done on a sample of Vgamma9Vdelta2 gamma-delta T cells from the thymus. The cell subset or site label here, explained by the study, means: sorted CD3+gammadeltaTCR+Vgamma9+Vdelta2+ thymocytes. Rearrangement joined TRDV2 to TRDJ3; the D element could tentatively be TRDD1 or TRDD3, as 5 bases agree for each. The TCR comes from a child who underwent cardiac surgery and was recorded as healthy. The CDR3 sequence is CACDTILKSWDTQQMFF. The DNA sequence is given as TGTGCCTGTGATACCATACTGAAATCCTGGGACACCCAACAGATGTTTTTC.